The clone carrying this TCR beta chain was picked up many times. Between the trimmed V and J ends, which lost 6 bases and 5 bases, there was a span of 17 bases. The CDR3 is 14 amino acids. CDR1 is SNHLY, CDR2 FYNNEI, per germline. The sample comes from a study of T-cell reconstitution after alpha-beta-depleted transplantation in children. The TCRbeta library incorporated unique molecular identifiers. TCRdb independently ran MiXCR on the PCR reads; one entry per CDR3 protein. The top ten clones hold roughly 3% of a sample with more than 150,000 distinct CDR3 sequences, about 6.4% of them seen once. This specimen was PBMCs from the stem cell graft donor, taken from the stem cell graft. The clonotype was recovered from a human donor who donated a stem cell graft to a child with Wiskott-Aldrich syndrome. The chain uses TRBV2 and TRBJ2-7, with D tentatively TRBD1 (6 bases). The CDR3 coding sequence is TGTGCCAGCAGCCGCTCCAGGGGCCGGGACGAGCAGTACTTC. Its protein is CASSRSRGRDEQYF.